This TCR beta chain was profiled in a study of blood T cell repertoires in COVID-19 (dated by TCRdb to about 2020). Turning to the overall study: Samples from collaborators originated in the United States, Italy and Spain and spanned both the acute and convalescent phases of COVID-19. The material from the prospective study consisted of cDNA or gDNA derived from T cells, B-cell-depleted T cells, or PBMCs. Deeply sampled blood TCRbeta repertoires from subjects exposed to, actively infected with, or recovered from COVID-19 were included in the dataset. A freely available public database, intended as a resource for researchers studying the immune response to SARS-CoV-2, is where the repertoires were released. The samples were drawn from two sources: the first 160 participants of the ongoing ImmuneRACE study, and over 950 subjects contributed by 6 global collaborators. Nearly every sample came with metadata listing a de-identified subject ID, COVID-19 status, age in years and sex. Where available, HLA class I and class II types were obtained from metadata supplied by the sample provider rather than from assay-based typing.

A remark on this clone: Its antigen remains undetermined. The sample holds no much larger clone one base away, and base qualities are not on file.

TCRbeta CDR3 regions were amplified from genomic DNA using the immunoSEQ Assay, a bias-controlled multiplex PCR. As for how the authors treated the data: Nucleated cell counts per sample were estimated from amplification of reference gene primers within the assay. To quantify the absolute abundance of each unique TCRbeta CDR3 rearrangement, sequence reads were collapsed and filtered. For each sample, productive Simpson clonality was calculated as the square root of Simpson's diversity index across productive rearrangements. Imported from immuneACCESS, the table was reduced by TCRdb to in-frame sequences with V and J called. These copies leave out some clones; in studies compared against another copy, an unresolved V gene accounts for under half, and the cause of the remainder is not known. V, J and clone size are taken as reported in that table, and D and trimming were inferred from the DNA itself. This sample has 55,000 to 75,000 clones in its table, and about three quarters of those were observed once. Of the sample, 35% to 45% is held by the ten largest clones.

Collaborating institutions collected whole blood in K2EDTA tubes following their own protocols. For TCRbeta analysis, collaborator samples were shipped as frozen whole blood, as isolated PBMCs, or as DNA extracted from either sample type. The junction shows trimming of 4 bases on V and 10 bases on J, plus 14 bases between the germline ends. CDR1 and CDR2 were assigned from the germline V gene as SQVTM and ANQGSEA. Including the terminal cysteine and phenylalanine, the CDR3 comprises 12 residues. The entry retains the CDR3 DNA only, 36 bases that are in frame from base 1. Summary of the overall study and its limitations: How much clinical and demographic metadata was included differed by source and by participant, and the metadata was provided uncurated.

This receptor chain uses TRBV29-1 and TRBJ2-1; the D gene cannot be resolved reliably. The clonotype was recovered from a woman between 70 and 85 years old with acute or convalescent COVID-19. Input material: peripheral blood. CDR3 loop: CSVGGDLWEQFF. Here is the DNA: TGCAGCGTTGGTGGAGATCTCTGGGAGCAGTTCTTC.